These 3 T cell receptor beta chains share one sample of origin, sequenced in a study of control samples from healthy donors and cancer patients. Here immunoSEQ multiplex PCR was the method, and the copy in TCRdb shows in-frame clones only, minus some. The data hold 35,000 to 50,000 clones, with more than 75% observed a single time. Sequencing used PBMCs. The receptors were gathered from a woman aged 55-75 years with lung cancer.

The rearrangement links TRBV5-1 to TRBJ2-1, with 13 bases fitting TRBD2. Germline CDR1 SGHRS, CDR2 YFSETQ. V was pared by 0 bases and J by 10 bases, with 7 bases of the junction left unmatched. The length of the CDR3 is 16 residues. CDR3 nucleotide sequence: TGCGCCAGCAGCTTGGGAACCGGACTAGCGGGAGTAGAGCAGTTCTTC. Translated, it gives CASSLGTGLAGVEQFF.

The chain carries TRBV28 and TRBJ1-6; D uncertain. V lost 5 bases to trimming and J lost 10 bases, with 18 bases between them. The CDR3 length is 15 residues. Germline-derived CDR1 and CDR2 are MDHEN and SYDVKM. CDR3 in amino acids: CASSPPYGNNSPLHF. For the CDR3, the DNA is TGTGCCAGCAGTCCTCCCTACGGAAACAACTCACCCCTCCACTTT. The full variable domain, its missing parts supplied by reference TRBV28 and TRBJ1-6, is DVKVTQSSRYLVKRTGEKVFLECVQDMDHENMFWYRQDPGLGLRLIYFSYDVKMKEKGDIPEGYSVSREKKERFSLILESASTNQTSMYLCASSPPYGNNSPLHFGNGTRLTVT.

The CDR3 DNA reads as TGTGCCAGCAGTTCCGGGACAGGGGTTCAGCCCCAGCATTTT. The encoded protein is CASSSGTGVQPQHF. The V call is TRBV2, the J call TRBJ1-5; 10 bases fit TRBD1. CDR1 SNHLY and CDR2 FYNNEI come from the germline V gene. CDR3 length: 14 amino acids. Trimming removed 5 bases from V and 6 bases from J; junction bases left unmatched: 4. The full variable domain, in which reference TRBV2 and TRBJ1-5 provide the parts outside the CDR3, is EPEVTQTPSHQVTQMGQEVILRCVPISNHLYFYWYRQILGQKVEFLVSFYNNEISEKSEIFDDQFSVERPDGSNFTLKIRSTKLEDSAMYFCASSSGTGVQPQHFGDGTRLSIL.